This passage covers 30 T cell receptor beta chains from one sample sequenced in a study of cytotoxic CD8 clonotypes in ibrutinib-treated CLL. The data were produced by immunoSEQ multiplex PCR, yet TCRdb's version contains in-frame clones alone and is incomplete. Of about 160,000 clones listed, around 80% are singletons. This specimen was PBMCs, taken after 24 months of ibrutinib treatment. These receptors originate from a human donor with chronic lymphocytic leukemia.

This chain joins TRBV23-1 and TRBJ2-7, with D unclear. TRBV23-1 is known as an ORF, though its function is uncertain. The germline V and J ends were trimmed by 2 bases and 6 bases, with 11 bases remaining between them. The CDR3 sequence is 13 residues long. The DNA for the CDR3 is TGCGCCAGCAGTCAAGATGGGGTCCGCGAGCAGTACTTC. Its translation: CASSQDGVREQYF.

This clone was picked up a small number of times. The chain combines TRBV4-2 with TRBJ2-5, with a tentative D call TRBD2 (7 bases). Germline V gene sequence: CDR1 LGHNA, CDR2 YNFKEQ. Trimming removed 5 bases at V and 3 bases at J, with 10 bases between. The CDR3 contains 13 residues. The CDR3 region has the DNA TGTGCCAGCAGCGGGGGGGCCGAAGAGACCCAGTACTTC. This translates into CASSGGAEETQYF.

The chain joins TRBV5-6 to TRBJ2-3; 9 bases agree with TRBD2. Germline values: CDR1 SGHDT, CDR2 YYEEEE. This CDR3 is 17 amino acids long. The V and J ends lost 0 bases and 7 bases, in that order; junction bases with no gene match: 12. The CDR3 loop reads CASSLERKGAGGNTQYF. The CDR3 bases are TGTGCCAGCAGCTTGGAGAGAAAAGGAGCGGGAGGCAATACGCAGTATTTT.

The chain is built from TRBV10-3 and TRBJ2-3; 7 bases align to TRBD2. Trimming at V came to 3 bases and at J to 6 bases, leaving 6 bases not matched to a gene. Germline V gives CDR1 ENHRY, CDR2 SYGVKD. The CDR3 sequence is 14 residues long. The chain's CDR3 is CAISDGGGPDTQYF. DNA for the CDR3: TGTGCCATCAGTGACGGCGGGGGACCCGATACGCAGTATTTT.

This chain joins TRBV6-5 and TRBJ1-3, with 7 bases that match TRBD1. CDR1 is MNHEY and CDR2 is SVGAGI in the germline V gene. Germline trimming cut 5 bases from V and 7 bases from J; bases unmatched to any gene: 5. There are 13 residues in the CDR3. The CDR3 loop is CASSTGAANTIYF. The CDR3 region has the DNA TGTGCCAGCAGTACAGGGGCGGCGAACACCATATATTTT.

Here the CDR3 DNA reads TGTGCCAGTAGTACTCAGGGGCTCAATCAGCCCCAGCATTTT. It is translated as CASSTQGLNQPQHF. J is TRBJ1-5 and V is TRBV19; the D gene is possibly TRBD1 (6 bases). CDR1 is LNHDA, CDR2 SQIVND, per germline (reference sequence). Trimming removed 4 bases from V and 3 bases from J, with 10 bases in between. This CDR3 region has 14 residues. The whole variable domain, filled in from reference TRBV19 and TRBJ1-5, reads DGGITQSPKYLFRKEGQNVTLSCEQNLNHDAMYWYRQDPGQGLRLIYYSQIVNDFQKGDIAEGYSVSREKKESFPLTVTSAQKNPTAFYLCASSTQGLNQPQHFGDGTRLSIL.

Turning to this clone: A much larger clone differs from this one at a single base, so this may be a read error. This sequence joins TRBV11-2 and TRBJ1-1; possible D gene TRBD1, 5 bases. The V gene's germline CDR1 is SGHAT and CDR2 FQNNGV. V was shortened by 3 bases and J by 0 bases, with 8 bases between the two germline ends. The CDR3 runs 14 residues. Here the CDR3 DNA reads TGTGCCAGCAGCTTGGGGGTGTTGAACACTGAAGCTTTCTTT. Its translation: CASSLGVLNTEAFF. The full variable domain, with the rest looked up from reference TRBV11-2 and TRBJ1-1, is EAGVAQSPRYKIIEKRQSVAFWCNPISGHATLYWYQQILGQGPKLLIQFQNNGVVDDSQLPKDRFSAERLKGVDSTLKIQPAKLEDSAVYLCASSLGVLNTEAFFGQGTRLTVV.

The chain uses TRBV6-5 and TRBJ2-5, with D unclear. V lost 0 bases and J 2 bases, leaving 13 bases between the germline ends. The CDR3 loop spans 16 amino acids. The germline CDR1 and CDR2 sequences are MNHEY and SVGAGI. The CDR3 sequence is CASSYSGRYQQETQYF. CDR3 sequence (DNA): TGTGCCAGCAGTTACTCAGGACGGTACCAACAAGAGACCCAGTACTTC.

This clone was detected only once. This chain uses TRBV27 with TRBJ1-1; TRBD1 matches 9 bases. CDR3 length: 16 residues. Trimming took 3 bases from V and 3 from J; bases not matched to a gene: 8. Per germline, CDR1 MNHEY and CDR2 SMNVEV (reference sequence). In DNA, the CDR3 is TGTGCCAGCAGTTTCGGGGGGACAGGGCGACACACTGAAGCTTTCTTT. Protein sequence: CASSFGGTGRHTEAFF.

The rearrangement uses TRBV5-1 and TRBJ2-5; the match to TRBD1 covers 7 bases. Trimming removed 6 bases from V and 0 bases from J; junction bases left unmatched: 8. Looked up from germline, CDR1 is SGHRS and CDR2 is YFSETQ. The CDR3 contains 15 residues. The CDR3: CASTNRGGYQETQYF. The DNA for the CDR3 is TGCGCCAGCACAAACCGAGGGGGCTACCAAGAGACCCAGTACTTC.

The rearrangement links TRBV5-1 to TRBJ2-7; 9 nucleotides line up with TRBD2. The CDR3 runs to 14 residues. Germline trimming cut 0 bases from V and 3 bases from J; bases unmatched to any gene: 1. Germline V gene lookup returns CDR1 SGHRS and CDR2 YFSETQ. For the CDR3, the DNA is TGCGCCAGCAGCTTGGTAGCGGGGGTCTACGAGCAGTACTTC. It specifies CASSLVAGVYEQYF.

The V gene is TRBV5-1, the J gene TRBJ2-4, with D perhaps matching TRBD2 (5 bases). The CDR3 length is 15 residues. Trimming left V 2 bases short and J 2 bases short, with 11 bases between. From germline, CDR1 is SGHRS and CDR2 YFSETQ. The CDR3 DNA is TGCGCCAGCAGCTTAATTAGCGAGACCAAAAACATTCAGTACTTC. Amino acids: CASSLISETKNIQYF.

The gene calls are TRBV9 and TRBJ2-3, with TRBD1 matching over 12 bases. Germline V gene lookup returns CDR1 SGDLS and CDR2 YYNGEE. Germline trimming cut 4 bases from V and 6 bases from J; bases unmatched to any gene: 3. The CDR3 runs 14 residues. CDR3 sequence reads: CASSRDRGLDTQYF. Here the CDR3 DNA reads TGTGCCAGCAGCCGGGACAGGGGGCTTGATACGCAGTATTTT.

The J gene is TRBJ2-1, the V gene TRBV18, with 12 bases matching TRBD2. The CDR3 is 17 residues long. Germline values: CDR1 KGHSH, CDR2 LQKENI. The V and J ends lost 2 bases and 7 bases, in that order; junction bases with no gene match: 9. The CDR3 protein is CASSPDLTSGRSNEQFF. CDR3 coding DNA: TGTGCCAGCTCACCAGACCTGACTAGCGGGAGAAGTAATGAGCAGTTCTTC.

The chain combines TRBV7-6 with TRBJ2-2; D is possibly TRBD1 or TRBD2 (5 bases each). Germline CDR1 SGHVS, CDR2 FNYEAQ. This CDR3 comprises 15 residues. Trimming left V 1 base short and J 6 bases short, with 12 bases between. The chain's CDR3 is CASSLVGTDAGELFF. Written as DNA, the CDR3 is TGTGCCAGCAGCTTAGTCGGGACGGACGCCGGGGAGCTGTTTTTT.

This chain connects TRBV9 to TRBJ2-7; 9 bases fit TRBD1. Per germline, CDR1 SGDLS and CDR2 YYNGEE. CDR3 size: 15 residues. V dropped 1 base and J dropped 2; count of bases not matched to a gene: 4. In DNA, the CDR3 is TGTGCCAGCAGCGTAAGTTACAGGGGGCCCTACGAGCAGTACTTC. It translates to CASSVSYRGPYEQYF.

This chain joins TRBV4-3 and TRBJ1-2; no reliable D call. Trimming stripped 3 bases from V and 0 bases from J, with 23 bases between. The CDR3 is made up of 19 amino acids. Per germline, CDR1 LGHNA and CDR2 YSLEER. The CDR3 DNA reads as TGCGCCAGCAGCCACCACATAGGGCGGTGGACCCCCTCTAACTATGGCTACACCTTC. It encodes CASSHHIGRWTPSNYGYTF.

The genes are TRBV5-1 and TRBJ1-1; tentatively, D is TRBD1 (5 bases). The CDR3 is 14 amino acids. V was clipped by 3 bases and J by 6 bases, with 15 bases between them. CDR1 and CDR2 from the germline V gene are SGHRS and YFSETQ. CDR3 nucleotides: TGCGCCAGCAGCTCGGAGTTGGAAGGGGCTGAAGCTTTCTTT. The encoded protein is CASSSELEGAEAFF. The variable domain in full, with the rest retrieved from reference TRBV5-1 and TRBJ1-1, is KAGVTQTPRYLIKTRGQQVTLSCSPISGHRSVSWYQQTPGQGLQFLFEYFSETQRNKGNFPGRFSGRQFSNSRSEMNVSTLELGDSALYLCASSSELEGAEAFFGQGTRLTVV.

This clone has only a few counts. This chain joins TRBV7-3 and TRBJ1-1; 7 nucleotides align to TRBD1. The CDR3 runs to 12 residues. The trim removed 4 bases at V and 11 bases at J, leaving 7 bases unmatched. Germline V gene lookup returns CDR1 SGHTA and CDR2 FQGTGA. The DNA of the CDR3 is TGTGCCAGCAGCTCGTCAACAGGGGTGGCTTTCTTT. Translation gives CASSSSTGVAFF.

This clone was seen just once. At the DNA level, this CDR3 is encoded by other sequences in the same sample as well. The chain joins TRBV19 to TRBJ1-1, with D unclear. Per germline, CDR1 LNHDA and CDR2 SQIVND (reference sequence). The CDR3 runs to 10 residues. V shed 4 bases and J shed 3 bases, with 0 bases lying between them. CDR3 nucleotides: TGTGCCAGTAGTAACACTGAAGCTTTCTTT. As protein: CASSNTEAFF.

The chain combines TRBV7-3 with TRBJ1-2, with TRBD1 matching over 10 bases. Trimming cost V 4 bases and J 4 bases; bases outside gene matches: 0. Germline V gene data show CDR1 as SGHTA and CDR2 as FQGTGA. The CDR3 runs 13 residues. In DNA form, the CDR3 reads TGTGCCAGCAGCTGGACAGGGGGCTATGGCTACACCTTC. This codes for CASSWTGGYGYTF.

The rearrangement uses TRBV27 and TRBJ2-5, with 9 bases matching TRBD1. The CDR3 runs to 15 residues. Trimming took 6 bases from V and 5 from J; bases not matched to a gene: 10. Germline-derived CDR1 and CDR2 are MNHEY and SMNVEV (reference sequence). In DNA form, the CDR3 reads TGTGCCAGCAGAGGGACAGGGAAGGAGGTTGAGACCCAGTACTTC. Protein: CASRGTGKEVETQYF.

This clone was seen a single time. The rearrangement links TRBV28 to TRBJ1-1; maybe TRBD1 (6 bases). V lost 5 bases, J lost 4 bases, and 11 bases lay in between. Germline V lookup: CDR1 MDHEN, CDR2 SYDVKM. This CDR3 is built from 13 residues. CDR3 protein: CASSGSGATEAFF. For the CDR3, the DNA is TGTGCCAGCAGTGGATCAGGGGCCACTGAAGCTTTCTTT.

This chain uses TRBV7-8 with TRBJ1-4; TRBD1 is a possible D gene (5 bases). The germline CDR1 and CDR2 sequences are SGHVS and FQNEAQ. CDR3 length: 16 amino acids. Trimming pared 4 bases from V and 5 bases from J, leaving 17 bases between. CDR3: CASSSNSGLRNEKLFF. CDR3 DNA sequence: TGTGCCAGCAGCTCAAACTCAGGGTTGCGGAATGAAAAACTGTTTTTT.

V usage is TRBV7-2 and J usage is TRBJ2-3; 8 bases align to TRBD2. This CDR3 spans 15 amino acids. Losses at the gene ends were 2 bases for V and 3 bases for J; bases not matched to a gene: 4. Germline CDR1 SGHTA, CDR2 FQGNSA. CDR3 sequence: CASSLWASGTDTQYF. CDR3 bases: TGTGCCAGCAGCTTATGGGCTAGCGGGACAGATACGCAGTATTTT.

This chain joins TRBV19 and TRBJ2-7; D is unresolved. V lost 4 bases to trimming and J lost 2 bases, with 9 bases between them. CDR1 and CDR2 (germline): LNHDA, SQIVND (reference sequence). The CDR3 runs 13 residues. This chain's CDR3 is CASSTTQAYEQYF. The CDR3 nucleotides read TGTGCCAGTAGTACCACTCAAGCCTACGAGCAGTACTTC.

V and J are TRBV4-2 and TRBJ1-1; no reliable D call. Germline-derived CDR1 and CDR2 are LGHNA and YNFKEQ. There are 15 residues in the CDR3. V was pared by 0 bases and J by 0 bases, with 8 bases between. CDR3 in DNA: TGTGCCAGCAGCCAAGATGGAGCCATGAACACTGAAGCTTTCTTT. Its protein is CASSQDGAMNTEAFF.

This clone was found once. V gene TRBV7-2 combines with J gene TRBJ2-7; D unresolved. CDR3 length: 12 residues. The ends were cut back, 2 bases at V and 4 bases at J, with 6 bases in the middle. The germline V gene encodes CDR1 SGHTA and CDR2 FQGNSA. Here the CDR3 reads CASSLWEYEQYF. The CDR3 bases are TGTGCCAGCAGCTTATGGGAATACGAGCAGTACTTC.

The rearrangement links TRBV6-4 to TRBJ1-2, with 10 bases lining up with TRBD1. V shed 5 bases and J 8 bases; nucleotides not matched to a gene: 5. The CDR3 loop spans 13 amino acids. From germline, CDR1 is MRHNA and CDR2 SNTAGT. This chain's CDR3 is CASSPDRGEGYTF. CDR3 nucleotide sequence: TGTGCCAGCAGTCCGGACAGGGGGGAAGGCTACACCTTC.

The rearrangement joins TRBV4-3 to TRBJ1-2; the D is unclear. The CDR3 loop spans 13 amino acids. Trimming removed 0 bases from V and 8 bases from J, with 10 bases in between. CDR1 and CDR2 (germline): LGHNA, YSLEER. CDR3 DNA: TGCGCCAGCAGCCAAGATCTCAGAGGAGGCTACACCTTC. Its translation is CASSQDLRGGYTF.